This TCR beta chain was identified during a study of T cells in Graves' hyperthyroidism and ophthalmopathy. V was cut by 5 bases and J by 13 bases, with 17 bases left in between. This CDR3 contains 12 residues. CDR1 is SGHVS, CDR2 FQNEAQ, per germline. This clonotype was seen ten or more times. TCR beta CDR3 region amplification was performed from RNA transcripts. The primer set for the first-round RT-PCR of the TCR CDR3 was HTBI. TCRdb re-analysed the multiplex PCR reads in MiXCR, keeping a single row per CDR3 protein. Of about 400,000 distinct CDR3 sequences in the sample, about a sixth were seen once.

The sequence was collected from a woman between 18 and 30 years old with Graves' hyperthyroidism. What was sequenced was blood. The chain is built from TRBV7-8 and TRBJ2-5; possibly TRBD1 for D (5 bases). The CDR3 is CASSNRNLMGYF. Here the CDR3 DNA reads TGTGCCAGCAGCAACAGGAACCTTATGGGGTACTTC.